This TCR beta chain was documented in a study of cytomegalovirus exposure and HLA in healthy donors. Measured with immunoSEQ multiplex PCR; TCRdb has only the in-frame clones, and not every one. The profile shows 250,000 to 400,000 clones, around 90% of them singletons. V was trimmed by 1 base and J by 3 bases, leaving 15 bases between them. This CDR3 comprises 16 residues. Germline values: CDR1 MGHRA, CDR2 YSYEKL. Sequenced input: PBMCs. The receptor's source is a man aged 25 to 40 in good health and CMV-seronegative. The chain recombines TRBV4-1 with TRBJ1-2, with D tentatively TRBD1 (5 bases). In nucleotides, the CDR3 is TGCGCCAGCAGCCAAGGGAATGGGGCGGAATACTATGGCTACACCTTC. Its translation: CASSQGNGAEYYGYTF.